The present T cell receptor (beta chain) was sequenced within a study of CD8+ T cells in alopecia areata. Only a few counts were recorded for this clone. Germline CDR1 reads LGHNA; CDR2 reads YNFKEQ. With V trimmed by 0 bases and J by 0 bases, 7 bases remained unmatched. CDR3 length: 17 residues. Treatment described: oral pan-JAK inhibitor, 5-10 mg twice daily. Following RNA extraction, reverse transcription yielded cDNA that acted as the sequencing template. Libraries were prepared by immunoSEQ multiplex PCR; TCRdb keeps only in-frame clonotypes and omits some of them. The table has hundreds of thousands of clones, 30% to 40% seen once; the top ten hold 0.48%.

The sequencing used CD4+ T cells sorted from blood, collected between weeks 30 and 35, from a patient treated with tofacitinib. The receptor comes from a human donor with alopecia areata. V is TRBV4-2 and J is TRBJ2-7, with 8 bases matching TRBD2. CDR3 region: CASSQDRSGGLSYEQYF. The CDR3 coding sequence is TGTGCCAGCAGCCAAGATCGCAGCGGGGGTCTCTCCTACGAGCAGTACTTC.